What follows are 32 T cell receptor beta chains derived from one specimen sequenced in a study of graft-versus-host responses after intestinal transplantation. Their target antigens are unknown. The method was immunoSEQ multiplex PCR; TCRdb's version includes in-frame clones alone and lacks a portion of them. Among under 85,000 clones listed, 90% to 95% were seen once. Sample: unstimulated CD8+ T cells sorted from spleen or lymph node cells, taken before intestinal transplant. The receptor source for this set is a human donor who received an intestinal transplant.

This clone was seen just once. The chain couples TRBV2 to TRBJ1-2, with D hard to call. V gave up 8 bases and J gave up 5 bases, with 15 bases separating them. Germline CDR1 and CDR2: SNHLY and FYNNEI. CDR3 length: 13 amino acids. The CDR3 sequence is CASRLRQRYGYTF. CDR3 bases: TGTGCCAGCCGTCTCAGGCAGCGTTATGGCTACACCTTC.

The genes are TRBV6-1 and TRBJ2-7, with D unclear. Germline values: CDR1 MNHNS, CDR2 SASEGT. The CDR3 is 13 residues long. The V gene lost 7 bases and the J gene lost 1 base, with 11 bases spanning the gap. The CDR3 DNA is TGTGCCAGCATCCACCCGATTTCCTACGAGCAGTACTTC. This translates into CASIHPISYEQYF.

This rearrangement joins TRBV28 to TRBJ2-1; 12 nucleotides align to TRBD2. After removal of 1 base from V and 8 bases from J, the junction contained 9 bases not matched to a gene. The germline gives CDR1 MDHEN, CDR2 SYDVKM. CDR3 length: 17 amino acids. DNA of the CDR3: TGTGCCAGCAGTTTATCAGGACTAGCGGGAACGGAGGATGAGCAGTTCTTC. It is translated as CASSLSGLAGTEDEQFF.

The CDR3 protein is CASSRTSGKADTQYF. CDR3 in DNA: TGTGCCAGCAGCAGAACTAGCGGGAAGGCAGATACGCAGTATTTT. The chain is built from TRBV7-7 and TRBJ2-3; 10 positions match TRBD2. This CDR3 has 15 residues. The V and J ends lost 5 bases and 4 bases, in that order; junction bases with no gene match: 6. Germline V gives CDR1 SSHAT, CDR2 FNYEAQ (reference sequence).

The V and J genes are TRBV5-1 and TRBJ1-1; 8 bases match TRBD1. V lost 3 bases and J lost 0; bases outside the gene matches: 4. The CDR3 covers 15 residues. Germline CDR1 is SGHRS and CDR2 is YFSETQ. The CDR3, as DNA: TGCGCCAGCAGCTCCTGGACAGGGATGAACACTGAAGCTTTCTTT. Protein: CASSSWTGMNTEAFF.

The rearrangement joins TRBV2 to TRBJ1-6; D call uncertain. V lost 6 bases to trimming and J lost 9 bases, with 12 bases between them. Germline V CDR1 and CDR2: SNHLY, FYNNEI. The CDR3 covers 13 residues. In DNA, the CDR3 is TGTGCCAGCAGAGGGCCGGGAGTTTCACCCCTCCACTTT. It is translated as CASRGPGVSPLHF.

The CDR3 DNA is TGCGCCAGCAGAGGGACTAGCGGGAAAGGGGAGCTGTTTTTT. This sequence encodes CASRGTSGKGELFF. The V gene is TRBV10-2, the J gene TRBJ2-2, with 13 bases matching TRBD2. J lost 8 bases, V lost 6 bases, and 3 bases had no gene match. From germline, CDR1 is WSHSY and CDR2 SAAADI. This CDR3 region has 14 residues.

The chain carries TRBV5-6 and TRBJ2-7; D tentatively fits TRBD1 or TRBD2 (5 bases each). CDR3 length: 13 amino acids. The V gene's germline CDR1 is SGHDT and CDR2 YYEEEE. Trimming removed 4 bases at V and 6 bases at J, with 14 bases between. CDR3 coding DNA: TGTGCCAGCAGCGACCACGGGACGGGCGAGCAGTACTTC. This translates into CASSDHGTGEQYF.

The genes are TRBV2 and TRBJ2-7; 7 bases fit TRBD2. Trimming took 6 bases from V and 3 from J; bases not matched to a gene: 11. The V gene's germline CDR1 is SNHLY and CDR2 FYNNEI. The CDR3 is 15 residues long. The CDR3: CASRETSHPLYEQYF. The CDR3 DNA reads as TGTGCCAGCAGGGAGACTAGCCACCCTCTCTACGAGCAGTACTTC.

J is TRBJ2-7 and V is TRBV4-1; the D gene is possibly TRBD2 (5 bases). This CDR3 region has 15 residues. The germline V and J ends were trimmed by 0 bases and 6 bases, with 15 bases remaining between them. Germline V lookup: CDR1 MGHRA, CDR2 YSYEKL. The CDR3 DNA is TGCGCCAGCAGCCAAGATCTGTGGGAGTCCCGCGAGCAGTACTTC. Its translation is CASSQDLWESREQYF.

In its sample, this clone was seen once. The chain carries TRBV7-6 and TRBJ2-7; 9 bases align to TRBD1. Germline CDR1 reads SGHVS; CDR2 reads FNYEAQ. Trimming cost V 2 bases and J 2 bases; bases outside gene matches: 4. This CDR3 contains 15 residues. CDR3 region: CASSLSGTGTYEQYF. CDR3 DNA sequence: TGTGCCAGCAGCTTATCGGGGACAGGGACCTACGAGCAGTACTTC.

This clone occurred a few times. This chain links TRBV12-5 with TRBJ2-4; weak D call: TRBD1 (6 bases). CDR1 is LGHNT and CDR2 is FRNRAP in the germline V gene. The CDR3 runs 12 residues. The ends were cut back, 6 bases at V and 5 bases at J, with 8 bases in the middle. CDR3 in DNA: TGTGCTAGTGGGCCAGGGGAAAACATTCAGTACTTC. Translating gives CASGPGENIQYF.

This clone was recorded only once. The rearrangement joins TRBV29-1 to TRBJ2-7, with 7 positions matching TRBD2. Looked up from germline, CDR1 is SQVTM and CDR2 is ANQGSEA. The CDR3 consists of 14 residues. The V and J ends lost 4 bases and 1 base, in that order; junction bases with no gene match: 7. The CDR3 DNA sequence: TGCAGCGTTGGGGCTAGCGGTCCGTCCTACGAGCAGTACTTC. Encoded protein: CSVGASGPSYEQYF.

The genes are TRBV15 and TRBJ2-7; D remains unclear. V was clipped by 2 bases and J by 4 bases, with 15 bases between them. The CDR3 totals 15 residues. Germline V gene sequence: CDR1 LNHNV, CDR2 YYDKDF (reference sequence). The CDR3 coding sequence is TGTGCCACCAGCAGAAATCAGGTAGATTGTTACGAGCAGTACTTC. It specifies CATSRNQVDCYEQYF.

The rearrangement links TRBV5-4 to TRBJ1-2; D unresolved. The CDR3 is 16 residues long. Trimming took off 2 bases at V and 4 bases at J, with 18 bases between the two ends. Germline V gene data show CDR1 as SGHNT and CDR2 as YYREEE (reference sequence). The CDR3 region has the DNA TGTGCCAGCAGCTTAAGGTTTTCTCAGAACCTCTATGGCTACACCTTC. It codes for CASSLRFSQNLYGYTF.

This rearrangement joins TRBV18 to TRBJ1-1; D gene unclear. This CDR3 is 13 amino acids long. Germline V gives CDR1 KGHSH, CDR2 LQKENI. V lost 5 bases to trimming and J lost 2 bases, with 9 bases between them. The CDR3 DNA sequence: TGTGCCAGCTCAGACAACAGCAACACTGAAGCTTTCTTT. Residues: CASSDNSNTEAFF.

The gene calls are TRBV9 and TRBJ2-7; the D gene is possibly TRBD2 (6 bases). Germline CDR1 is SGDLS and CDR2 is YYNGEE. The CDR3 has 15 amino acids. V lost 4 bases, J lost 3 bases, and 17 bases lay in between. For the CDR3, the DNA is TGTGCCAGCAGCCCTCTAGCGCGACCCGACTACGAGCAGTACTTC. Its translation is CASSPLARPDYEQYF.

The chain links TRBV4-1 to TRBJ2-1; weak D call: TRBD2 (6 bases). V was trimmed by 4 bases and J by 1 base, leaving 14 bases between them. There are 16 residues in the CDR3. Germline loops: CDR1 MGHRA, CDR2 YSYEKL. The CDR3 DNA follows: TGCGCCAGCAGCCTCAGCGGGTGGTGGTCCTACAATGAGCAGTTCTTC. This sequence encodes CASSLSGWWSYNEQFF.

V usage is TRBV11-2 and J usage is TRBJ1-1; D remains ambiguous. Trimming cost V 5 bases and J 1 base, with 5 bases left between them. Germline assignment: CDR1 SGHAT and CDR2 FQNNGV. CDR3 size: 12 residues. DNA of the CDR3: TGTGCCAGCAGCATGGGGAACACTGAAGCTTTCTTT. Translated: CASSMGNTEAFF.

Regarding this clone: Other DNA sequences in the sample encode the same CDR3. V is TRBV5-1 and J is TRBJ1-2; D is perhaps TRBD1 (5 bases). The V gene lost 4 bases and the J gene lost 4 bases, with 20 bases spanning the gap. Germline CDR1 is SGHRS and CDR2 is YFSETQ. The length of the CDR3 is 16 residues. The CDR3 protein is CASSLGRRVKGYGYTF. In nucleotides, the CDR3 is TGCGCCAGCAGCCTGGGACGTCGAGTTAAGGGCTATGGCTACACCTTC.

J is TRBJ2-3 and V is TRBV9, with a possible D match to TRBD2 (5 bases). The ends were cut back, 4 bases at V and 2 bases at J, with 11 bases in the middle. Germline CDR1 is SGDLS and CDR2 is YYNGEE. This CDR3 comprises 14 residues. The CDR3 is CASSRAVPTDTQYF. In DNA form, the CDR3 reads TGTGCCAGCAGCCGAGCGGTCCCCACAGATACGCAGTATTTT.

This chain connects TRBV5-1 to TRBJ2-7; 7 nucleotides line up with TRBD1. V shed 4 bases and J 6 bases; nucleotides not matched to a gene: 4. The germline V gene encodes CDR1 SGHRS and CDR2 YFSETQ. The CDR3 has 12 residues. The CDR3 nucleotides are TGCGCCAGCAGCCCGACAGGGACCGAGCAGTACTTC. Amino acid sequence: CASSPTGTEQYF.

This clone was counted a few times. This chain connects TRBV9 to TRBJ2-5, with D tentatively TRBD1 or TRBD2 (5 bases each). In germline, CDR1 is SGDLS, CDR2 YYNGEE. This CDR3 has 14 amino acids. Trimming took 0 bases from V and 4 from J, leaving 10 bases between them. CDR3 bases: TGTGCCAGCAGCGTAGGGGGACGGGGAGAGACCCAGTACTTC. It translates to CASSVGGRGETQYF.

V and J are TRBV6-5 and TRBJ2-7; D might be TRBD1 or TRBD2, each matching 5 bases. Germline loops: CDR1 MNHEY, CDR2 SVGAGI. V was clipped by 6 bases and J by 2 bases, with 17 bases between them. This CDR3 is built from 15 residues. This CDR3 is CASSRPGTTTYEQYF. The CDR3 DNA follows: TGTGCCAGCAGCCGCCCCGGGACCACCACCTACGAGCAGTACTTC.

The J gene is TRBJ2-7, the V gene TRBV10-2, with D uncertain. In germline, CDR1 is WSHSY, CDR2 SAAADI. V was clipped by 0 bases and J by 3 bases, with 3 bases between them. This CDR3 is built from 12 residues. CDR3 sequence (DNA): TGCGCCAGCAGTGAGTCTGGCTACGAGCAGTACTTC. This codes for CASSESGYEQYF.

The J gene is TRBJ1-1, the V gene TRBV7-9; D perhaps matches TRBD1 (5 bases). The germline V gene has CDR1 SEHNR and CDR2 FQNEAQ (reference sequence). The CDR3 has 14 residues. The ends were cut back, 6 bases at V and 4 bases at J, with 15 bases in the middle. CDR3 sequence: CASSRRGVTTEAFF. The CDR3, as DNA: TGTGCCAGCAGTCGAAGGGGTGTGACCACTGAAGCTTTCTTT.

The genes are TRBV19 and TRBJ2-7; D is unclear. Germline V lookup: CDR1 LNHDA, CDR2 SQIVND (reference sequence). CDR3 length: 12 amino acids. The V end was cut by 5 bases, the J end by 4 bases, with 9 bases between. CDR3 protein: CASSVDGYEQYF. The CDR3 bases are TGTGCCAGTAGTGTCGACGGTTACGAGCAGTACTTC.

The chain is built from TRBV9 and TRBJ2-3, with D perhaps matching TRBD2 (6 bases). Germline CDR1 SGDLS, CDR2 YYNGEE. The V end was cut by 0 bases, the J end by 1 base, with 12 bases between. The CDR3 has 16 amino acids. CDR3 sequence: CASSVEGSSGTDTQYF. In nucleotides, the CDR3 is TGTGCCAGCAGCGTAGAAGGGTCTAGCGGCACAGATACGCAGTATTTT.

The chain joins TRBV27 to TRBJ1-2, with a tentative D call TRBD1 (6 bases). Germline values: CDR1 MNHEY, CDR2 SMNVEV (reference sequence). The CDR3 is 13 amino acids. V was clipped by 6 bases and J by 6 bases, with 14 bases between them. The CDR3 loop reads CASRLQGSDGYTF. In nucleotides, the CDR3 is TGTGCCAGCAGGTTACAGGGTAGCGATGGCTACACCTTC.

This CDR3 reads CAWQLVGNEQFF. The CDR3, as DNA: TGTGCCTGGCAGCTTGTCGGCAATGAGCAGTTCTTC. The chain links TRBV30 to TRBJ2-1; D call uncertain. Germline V lookup: CDR1 GTSNPN, CDR2 SVGIG (reference sequence). V lost 5 bases and J 6 bases, leaving 11 bases between the germline ends. This CDR3 is 12 amino acids long.

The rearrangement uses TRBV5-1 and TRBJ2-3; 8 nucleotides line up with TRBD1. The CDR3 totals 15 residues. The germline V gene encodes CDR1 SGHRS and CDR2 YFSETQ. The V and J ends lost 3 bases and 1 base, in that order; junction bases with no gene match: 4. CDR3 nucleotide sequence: TGCGCCAGCAGCTGGGACAGGCGGGGCACAGATACGCAGTATTTT. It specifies CASSWDRRGTDTQYF. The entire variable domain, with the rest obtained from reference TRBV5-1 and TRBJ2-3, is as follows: KAGVTQTPRYLIKTRGQQVTLSCSPISGHRSVSWYQQTPGQGLQFLFEYFSETQRNKGNFPGRFSGRQFSNSRSEMNVSTLELGDSALYLCASSWDRRGTDTQYFGPGTRLTVL.

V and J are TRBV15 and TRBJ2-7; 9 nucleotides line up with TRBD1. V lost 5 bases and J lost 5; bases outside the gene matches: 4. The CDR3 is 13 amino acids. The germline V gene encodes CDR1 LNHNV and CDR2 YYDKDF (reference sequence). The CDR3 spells CATSGGQGHEQYF. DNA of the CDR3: TGTGCCACCAGCGGGGGACAGGGCCACGAGCAGTACTTC.